This T cell receptor (beta chain) was profiled in a study of beta chain features in type 1 diabetes. The V segment lost 3 bases and the J segment 10 bases; nucleotides outside the gene matches: 10. Looked up from germline, CDR1 is GTSNPN and CDR2 is SVGIG (reference sequence). This CDR3 contains 14 residues. Once sorted, every population was more than 95% pure. In the case of this clone: As yet, its antigen is unknown.

Sequencing targeted expressed TCRB transcripts, as all isolated RNA had been reverse transcribed. Profiling relied on immunoSEQ multiplex PCR, and the TCRdb table lists in-frame clones only, not all of them. The table lists a few hundred thousand clones, roughly 14% of them singletons. Regarding the study as a whole: For Type 1 diabetes patients, all four CD4+ subsets carried TCRB CDR3s that were moderately but significantly shorter. PCR might favor shorter templates, equally in patients and controls.

The sequenced material came from naive CD4+ T cells from blood. The receptor comes from a woman under 30 with type 1 diabetes. The chain carries TRBV30 and TRBJ2-1; 9 bases are shared with TRBD2. The chain's CDR3 is CAWRPGLAGREQFF. The CDR3 DNA follows: TGTGCCTGGAGACCGGGGCTAGCGGGAAGGGAGCAGTTCTTC.